These 17 T cell receptor beta chains came from one sample sequenced in a study of cytomegalovirus exposure and HLA in healthy donors. The PCR employed 60 Vbeta primers together with 13 Jbeta primers. Data came from immunoSEQ multiplex PCR; TCRdb stores just in-frame clones and leaves some out. Among under 130,000 clones, around 85% were seen once, and the ten largest hold about 6.9%. The specimen sequenced was PBMCs. These receptors were taken from a man aged 25 to 40 in good health and CMV-seropositive.

V is TRBV5-1 and J is TRBJ2-1; D remains ambiguous. V was shortened by 5 bases and J by 10 bases, with 10 bases between the two germline ends. This CDR3 has 11 residues. The germline V gene has CDR1 SGHRS and CDR2 YFSETQ. This CDR3 reads CASSMLAEQFF. CDR3 coding DNA: TGCGCCAGCAGTATGTTGGCAGAGCAGTTCTTC.

The rearrangement joins TRBV7-8 to TRBJ2-1, with a weak D call TRBD1 (5 bases). The CDR3 runs 11 residues. Germline lookup yields CDR1 SGHVS and CDR2 FQNEAQ. V was cut by 4 bases and J by 9 bases, with 7 bases left in between. The CDR3 DNA sequence: TGTGCCAGCAGCTCAGGGTTTGAGCAGTTCTTC. This gives the protein CASSSGFEQFF. Full variable domain (remainder filled in from reference TRBV7-8 and TRBJ2-1): GAGVSQSPRYKVAKRGQDVALRCDPISGHVSLFWYQQALGQGPEFLTYFQNEAQLDKSGLPSDRFFAERPEGSVSTLKIQRTQQEDSAVYLCASSSGFEQFFGPGTRLTVL.

This clone was observed a handful of times. The chain couples TRBV6-1 to TRBJ1-5, with D tentatively TRBD1 (6 bases). V was cut by 4 bases and J by 8 bases, with 12 bases left in between. Germline CDR1 reads MNHNS; CDR2 reads SASEGT. The CDR3 runs 13 residues. In DNA form, the CDR3 reads TGTGCCAGCAGTGTTAGGGGGACGGAGCCCCAGCATTTT. It specifies CASSVRGTEPQHF.

The V call is TRBV7-9, the J call TRBJ2-1; 9 bases align to TRBD1. In germline, CDR1 is SEHNR, CDR2 FQNEAQ (reference sequence). Losses at the gene ends were 3 bases for V and 8 bases for J; bases not matched to a gene: 8. There are 15 residues in the CDR3. The CDR3 nucleotides read TGTGCCAGCAGCTTGGGGACAGGGAAAAGTTATGAGCAGTTCTTC. It translates to CASSLGTGKSYEQFF.

A single count supports this clone. CDR3 sequence: CASSFTFGQNNSPLHF. DNA of the CDR3: TGTGCCAGCAGCTTCACTTTCGGACAGAATAATTCACCCCTCCACTTT. The chain combines TRBV7-6 with TRBJ1-6; TRBD1 is a possible D gene (6 bases). CDR3 length: 16 residues. Germline V gene lookup returns CDR1 SGHVS and CDR2 FNYEAQ. V gave up 3 bases and J gave up 5 bases, with 14 bases separating them.

This chain uses TRBV27 with TRBJ1-2, with TRBD1 matching 8 bases. The V and J ends lost 7 bases and 4 bases, in that order; junction bases with no gene match: 5. The CDR3 loop spans 13 amino acids. The germline gives CDR1 MNHEY, CDR2 SMNVEV (reference sequence). This chain's CDR3 is CASTRTGSYGYTF. The CDR3 nucleotides read TGTGCCAGCACCCGGACAGGGAGCTATGGCTACACCTTC.

V usage is TRBV5-8 and J usage is TRBJ2-3, with D possibly being TRBD1 (6 bases). Germline lookup yields CDR1 SGHTS and CDR2 YDEGEE. The CDR3 length is 15 residues. The V end was cut by 6 bases, the J end by 0 bases, with 14 bases between. The CDR3 sequence is CASNMGAQSTDTQYF. In DNA, the CDR3 is TGTGCCAGCAATATGGGGGCCCAAAGCACAGATACGCAGTATTTT.

The chain employs TRBV11-2 and TRBJ1-6; 10 bases map to TRBD1. The length of the CDR3 is 18 residues. J lost 0 bases, V lost 4 bases, and 6 bases had no gene match. CDR1 is SGHAT and CDR2 is FQNNGV in the germline V gene. CDR3 nucleotide sequence: TGTGCCAGCAGCTCGGGACAGGGGTTAATCTCCTATAATTCACCCCTCCACTTT. Translated: CASSSGQGLISYNSPLHF.

The CDR3 spells CASSSRDRSYSYNEQFF. CDR3 bases: TGTGCCAGCAGCTCCCGGGACAGATCATATTCCTACAATGAGCAGTTCTTC. The gene calls are TRBV7-8 and TRBJ2-1; 7 positions agree with TRBD1. From germline, CDR1 is SGHVS and CDR2 FQNEAQ. V was pared by 4 bases and J by 1 base, with 10 bases of the junction left unmatched. The CDR3 totals 17 residues.

V gene TRBV10-3 combines with J gene TRBJ2-7, with a tentative D call TRBD2 (7 bases). CDR3 size: 13 residues. V shed 11 bases and J shed 1 base, with 15 bases lying between them. CDR1 and CDR2 (germline): ENHRY, SYGVKD. CDR3 sequence reads: CAVGGGGSYEQYF. As DNA, the CDR3 is TGTGCCGTTGGGGGGGGCGGATCCTACGAGCAGTACTTC.

In this sample, this clone turned up once. This chain connects TRBV6-1 to TRBJ1-6; no clear D gene. The V gene's germline CDR1 is MNHNS and CDR2 SASEGT. The CDR3 totals 14 residues. V lost 1 base and J 4 bases, leaving 5 bases between the germline ends. The CDR3: CASSEVRYNSPLHF. The DNA of the CDR3 is TGTGCCAGCAGTGAAGTTAGATATAATTCACCCCTCCACTTT.

The chain employs TRBV6-5 and TRBJ1-2; D may be TRBD1 (6 bases). This CDR3 has 15 residues. Germline-derived CDR1 and CDR2 are MNHEY and SVGAGI. Trimming shortened V by 4 bases and J by 4 bases, and 16 bases separated the two germline ends. The CDR3 sequence is CASSSPRDTSYGYTF. The CDR3 DNA is TGTGCCAGCAGTTCCCCCCGGGACACAAGCTATGGCTACACCTTC.

This clone was seen only a few times. Other DNA sequences in this sample translate to the same CDR3. The chain links TRBV7-2 to TRBJ2-7; D is undetermined. Germline V CDR1 and CDR2: SGHTA, FQGNSA. With 2 bases removed from V and 1 base from J, the gap between germline ends came to 3 bases. The CDR3 sequence is 12 residues long. The CDR3 is CASSLSSYEQYF. As DNA, the CDR3 is TGTGCCAGCAGCTTATCTTCCTACGAGCAGTACTTC.

This clone has just one count. The chain recombines TRBV27 with TRBJ2-5, with D perhaps matching TRBD1 (5 bases). CDR3 length: 12 amino acids. The V and J ends lost 8 bases and 1 base respectively, with 8 bases between them. CDR1 and CDR2 from the germline V gene are MNHEY and SMNVEV (reference sequence). The CDR3 region is CASETVQETQYF. For the CDR3, the DNA is TGTGCCAGCGAGACAGTCCAAGAGACCCAGTACTTC.

The table lists this clone with a count of one. The chain links TRBV5-1 to TRBJ2-2; TRBD1 matches at 9 bases. Per the germline V gene, CDR1 is SGHRS and CDR2 is YFSETQ. J gave up 4 bases and V 2 bases, and 6 bases lay outside the gene matches. The CDR3 is 16 residues long. The CDR3 bases are TGCGCCAGCAGCTTAACAGGGGGCGCTGGCACCGGGGAGCTGTTTTTT. It yields the protein CASSLTGGAGTGELFF.

This chain joins TRBV4-3 and TRBJ1-2; no reliable D call. The germline gives CDR1 LGHNA, CDR2 YSLEER. This CDR3 region has 15 residues. The V gene lost 0 bases and the J gene lost 4 bases, with 12 bases spanning the gap. CDR3 in amino acids: CASSQEADTVYGYTF. Written as DNA, the CDR3 is TGCGCCAGCAGCCAAGAAGCCGACACAGTCTATGGCTACACCTTC.

The chain links TRBV6-6 to TRBJ2-1; D is unresolved. Germline values: CDR1 MNHNY, CDR2 SVGAGI (reference sequence). This CDR3 has 15 amino acids. The ends were cut back, 0 bases at V and 2 bases at J, with 8 bases in the middle. This CDR3 reads CASSYSSLPYNEQFF. As DNA, the CDR3 is TGTGCCAGCAGTTACTCGAGCCTGCCCTACAATGAGCAGTTCTTC.